The rows below give T cell receptor beta chains drawn from one sample of a study of OX40 agonist ivuxolimab in advanced cancers. Here immunoSEQ multiplex PCR was the method, and the copy in TCRdb shows in-frame clones only, minus some. The profile shows just over 35,000 clones, less than 85% of them singletons. Sequencing was performed on CD4+ or CD8+ T cells sorted from blood, taken in a trial of the OX40 agonist ivuxolimab. Source of these receptors: an adult with an advanced solid tumor such as melanoma, head and neck, liver or kidney cancer. The CDR3 runs from the conserved cysteine through the conserved F or W. The D gene is left open where the match is weak. Not all rows give a size; the values are once, few, many and, for expanded clones, a class.

TRBV2,14,TRBJ2-3,TRBD2,once,TGTGCCAGCAGTGAAGGGCGGGGGGCGAGTACGCAGTATTTT,CASSEGRGASTQYF
TRBV30,13,TRBJ2-7,-,-,TGTGCCTGGAGTGCCGAGGTCCGCGGCGAGCAGTACTTC,CAWSAEVRGEQYF
TRBV30,11,TRBJ1-2,-,-,TGTGCCTGGAGTGCCAACTATGGCTACACCTTC,CAWSANYGYTF
TRBV4-2,14,TRBJ1-1,-,once,TGTGCCAGCAGCCGAAAAGAGGGGGACACTGAAGCTTTCTTT,CASSRKEGDTEAFF
TRBV4-1,16,TRBJ1-1,-,-,TGCGCCAGCAGCCAGGTAATTCCGACAGGTTACCCTGAAGCTTTCTTT,CASSQVIPTGYPEAFF
TRBV19,12,TRBJ1-1,-,-,TGTGCCAGTAGTATTAGGACAACTGAAGCTTTCTTT,CASSIRTTEAFF
TRBV7-9,12,TRBJ1-1,-,-,TGTGCCAGCAGTTCAGGGTTCACTGAAGCTTTCTTT,CASSSGFTEAFF
TRBV2,13,TRBJ1-1,-,-,TGTGCCAGAGAGGGACGGGGAGGCACTGAAGCTTTCTTT,CAREGRGGTEAFF
TRBV28,12,TRBJ2-1,-,medium-sized,TGTGCCAGCAGTTTTACGAGGAATGAGCAGTTCTTC,CASSFTRNEQFF
TRBV6-9,12,TRBJ1-1,-,-,TGTGCCAGCAGTTGGGATAACACTGAAGCTTTCTTT,CASSWDNTEAFF
TRBV7-3,15,TRBJ2-7,-,-,TGTGCCAGCAGCTTATACGGCCACGGCTCCTACGAGCAGTACTTC,CASSLYGHGSYEQYF
TRBV18,16,TRBJ2-5,TRBD2,-,TGTGCCAGCTCACCACCTGGAGCTAGCGGAGGGGAGACCCAGTACTTC,CASSPPGASGGETQYF
TRBV27,13,TRBJ1-2,TRBD1,many,TGTGCCAGCAGTGGACAGGGTCGCTATGGCTACACCTTC,CASSGQGRYGYTF
TRBV5-1,15,TRBJ2-6,-,-,TGCGCCAGCAGCTTATCTCTGTCTGGGGCCAACGTCCTGACTTTC,CASSLSLSGANVLTF
TRBV7-7,15,TRBJ2-2,-,-,TGTGCCAGCAGCCCAGGGCTATCGAACACCGGGGAGCTGTTTTTT,CASSPGLSNTGELFF
TRBV19,13,TRBJ1-1,-,-,TGTGCCAGTAGTACAGGGTCTACACTAAAAGCTTTCTTT,CASSTGSTLKAFF
TRBV5-1,14,TRBJ2-3,-,-,TGCGCCAGCAGCAGGGACTCAGGCACAGATACGCAGTATTTT,CASSRDSGTDTQYF
TRBV2,15,TRBJ2-3,TRBD2,-,TGTGCCAGCAGGGGACTAGCGGGGGGGCTAGATACGCAGTATTTT,CASRGLAGGLDTQYF
TRBV6-5,15,TRBJ2-2,-,-,TGTGCCAGCAGCCACGGAGGACTATCTATTGGGGAGCTGTTTTTT,CASSHGGLSIGELFF
TRBV6-5,12,TRBJ1-1,-,-,TGTGCCAGCAGGGGCGGACAGAGTGAAGCTTTCTTT,CASRGGQSEAFF
TRBV6-5,13,TRBJ1-2,TRBD1,once,TGTGCCGCCGATACCGGGACAGGGGATGGCTACACCTTC,CAADTGTGDGYTF
TRBV29-1,13,TRBJ1-1,-,-,TGCAGCTTTAGGGGGGGCTTCAGCACTGAAGCTTTCTTT,CSFRGGFSTEAFF
TRBV10-1,14,TRBJ1-1,-,-,TGCGCCAGCAGTGGTCACAGGGACCACACTGAAGCTTTCTTT,CASSGHRDHTEAFF
TRBV2,12,TRBJ2-5,-,-,TGTGCCAGCAAGGGGGAGGGGGAGACCCAGTACTTC,CASKGEGETQYF
TRBV2,14,TRBJ2-1,-,few,TGTGCCAGCAGTGGAGGAGAGAACGGCAATGAGCAGTTCTTC,CASSGGENGNEQFF
TRBV18,13,TRBJ1-1,TRBD1,-,TGTGCCAGCTCCCAGGGGGTGGACACTGAAGCTTTCTTT,CASSQGVDTEAFF
TRBV11-3,14,TRBJ2-1,TRBD1,once,TGTGCCAGCAGCGACAGGGAGTCCTACAATGAGCAGTTCTTC,CASSDRESYNEQFF
TRBV19,15,TRBJ1-4,TRBD1,-,TGTGCCAGTAGTCCCCGGACAGGGGTTTATGAAAAACTGTTTTTT,CASSPRTGVYEKLFF
TRBV6-4,13,TRBJ2-1,-,-,TGTGCCAGCAGCCGGGACTGGGCCGGTGAGCAGTTCTTC,CASSRDWAGEQFF
TRBV4-2,13,TRBJ1-5,-,-,TGTGCCAGCAGCCAAGCCGCAAATCAGCCCCAGCATTTT,CASSQAANQPQHF
TRBV5-1,14,TRBJ2-6,-,-,TGCGCCAGCAGCGGCGACTCTGGGGCCAACGTCCTGACTTTC,CASSGDSGANVLTF
TRBV14,13,TRBJ2-3,-,-,TGTGCCAGCAGCCAAGTACAGACAGATATGCAGTATTTT,CASSQVQTDMQYF
TRBV7-9,12,TRBJ2-1,TRBD1,-,TGTGCCCGCGGGGACAGGAGGAATGAGCAGCTCTTC,CARGDRRNEQLF
TRBV2,14,TRBJ1-1,TRBD1,-,TGTGCCAGCAGTGAAGGGACAGGGGGGCTTGAAGCTTTCTTT,CASSEGTGGLEAFF
TRBV18,16,TRBJ2-1,TRBD1,-,TGTGCCAGCTCACCAACTGACAGGGTCTCCTACAATGAGCAGTTCTTC,CASSPTDRVSYNEQFF
TRBV9,13,TRBJ2-2,-,-,TGTGCCAGCAGCGTAATCATCGCCGGGGAGCTGTTTTTT,CASSVIIAGELFF
TRBV2,16,TRBJ1-5,TRBD1,-,TGTGCCAGCAGTCCCTTTAGGACAGGGGTTAATCAGCCCCAGCATTTT,CASSPFRTGVNQPQHF
TRBV9,16,TRBJ2-3,TRBD1,-,TGTGCCAGCAGCGGGGGGTCCAGGGGGCCAACGGATACGCAGTATTTT,CASSGGSRGPTDTQYF
TRBV5-1,16,TRBJ1-4,-,-,TGCGCCAGCAGCCTTCGGACAGCGAATGGGATTGAAAAACTGTTTTTT,CASSLRTANGIEKLFF
TRBV5-4,16,TRBJ2-1,TRBD2,-,TGTGCCAGCAGCTTAAGCGGGGCCTCCTCCTACAATGAGCAGTTCTTC,CASSLSGASSYNEQFF
TRBV6-5,14,TRBJ2-7,-,once,TGTGCCAGCAGTTCAGACAGGAGCTCCTACGAGCAGTACTTC,CASSSDRSSYEQYF
TRBV5-6,11,TRBJ1-1,-,-,TGTGCCAGCAGCCGCTACACTGAAGCTTTCTTT,CASSRYTEAFF
TRBV5-1,17,TRBJ2-7,-,-,TGCGCCAGCAGCTTGAGAGTAGGGCAGGGTAACTCCTACGAGCAGTACTTC,CASSLRVGQGNSYEQYF
TRBV2,12,TRBJ2-1,-,-,TGTGCCAGCGAGCCAGGGAACAATGAGCAGTTCTTC,CASEPGNNEQFF
TRBV9,14,TRBJ2-3,-,once,TGTGCCAGCAGCGTCAGGTTGGGCACAGATACGCAGTATTTT,CASSVRLGTDTQYF
TRBV5-4,14,TRBJ1-6,-,few,TGTGCCAGCTCAGCCTGGACGGGGAATTCACCCCTCCACTTT,CASSAWTGNSPLHF
TRBV6-6,14,TRBJ1-3,-,-,TGTGCCAGCAGTCCCCGGCACTCTGGAAACACCATATATTTT,CASSPRHSGNTIYF
TRBV2,13,TRBJ1-2,-,-,TGTGCCAGCACCCGACGGCGAAACTATGGCTACACCTTC,CASTRRRNYGYTF
TRBV2,16,TRBJ2-1,-,-,TGCGCCAGCAGAGACTCCGCGGTGAGCTCCTACAATGAGCAGTTCTTC,CASRDSAVSSYNEQFF